This T cell receptor beta chain was identified in a study of T cell responses to AZD1222 COVID-19 vaccine. General study results and limits: Researchers report vaccine-associated CD4 TCRs spanning spike, with dominance at 160-218 and 743-854. Without day 14 samples, only post-peak T cell repertoires were studied. Clonal diversity may have been underestimated in mostly white British donors. Baseline seropositivity characterized only a handful of AZD1222 recipients.

The CDR3 runs 13 residues. V gave up 5 bases and J gave up 5 bases; unmatched junction bases: 6. In germline, CDR1 is MGHDK, CDR2 SYGVNS. Sequencing was performed with immunoSEQ multiplex PCR; in TCRdb, only in-frame clones are kept and a portion is missing. The sample lists around 210,000 clones, roughly 94% occurring once. Comment on this clone: Its antigen is unknown.

Material: peripheral blood, obtained 28 days after the second dose of the MenACWY control vaccine. The chain recombines TRBV25-1 with TRBJ2-7; 7 bases align to TRBD1. This sequence was found in an adult who received the MenACWY meningococcal vaccine as a control. CDR3 nucleotides: TGTGCCAGCAGTCCGGGACAGATGGACGAGCAGTACTTC. It encodes CASSPGQMDEQYF.